This T cell receptor beta chain came from a study of blood T cell repertoires in COVID-19. The assay was immunoSEQ multiplex PCR, and TCRdb's table has in-frame clones only and misses some. The sample lists some 97,000 clones; around nine tenths were seen once. With 1 base removed from V and 2 bases from J, the gap between germline ends came to 12 bases. The CDR3 runs to 16 residues. Germline V lookup: CDR1 SEHNR, CDR2 FQNEAQ (reference sequence). The source material was peripheral blood. This receptor was identified in a man in his 70s with acute or convalescent COVID-19. The gene calls are TRBV7-9 and TRBJ2-1, with D possibly TRBD2 on 5 matching bases. DNA of the CDR3: TGTGCCAGCAGCTTAGAGGCGGGTAGCGCCTACAATGAGCAGTTCTTC. It translates to CASSLEAGSAYNEQFF.